This T cell receptor beta chain is from a study of control samples from healthy donors and cancer patients. Of note for this clone: Germline and junction disagree at one end, which may indicate a read error.

The data were produced by immunoSEQ multiplex PCR, yet TCRdb's version contains in-frame clones alone and is incomplete. The table lists 150,000 or so clones, 85% to 90% of them singletons. The CDR3 sequence is 13 residues long. CDR1 and CDR2 from the germline V gene are GTSNPN and SVGIG (reference sequence). The clonotype was recovered from a woman aged 30 to 39 in good health. This chain connects TRBV30 to TRBJ2-1; 16 positions agree with TRBD2. The sequenced sample was blood. The chain's CDR3 is CAWRKGLAGGKIF. The CDR3 nucleotides read TGTGCCTGGCGGAAGGGACTAGCGGGGGGGAAGATCTTC.